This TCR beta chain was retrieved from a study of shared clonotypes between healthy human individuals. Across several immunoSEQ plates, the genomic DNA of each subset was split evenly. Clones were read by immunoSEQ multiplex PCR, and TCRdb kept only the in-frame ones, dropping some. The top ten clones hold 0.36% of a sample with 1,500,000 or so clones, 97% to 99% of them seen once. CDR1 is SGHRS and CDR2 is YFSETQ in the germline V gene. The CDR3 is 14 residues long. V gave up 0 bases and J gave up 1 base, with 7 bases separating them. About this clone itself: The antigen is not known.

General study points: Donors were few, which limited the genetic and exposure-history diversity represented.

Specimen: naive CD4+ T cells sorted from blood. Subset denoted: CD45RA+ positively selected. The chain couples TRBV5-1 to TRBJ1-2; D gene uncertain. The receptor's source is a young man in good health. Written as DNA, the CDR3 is TGCGCCAGCAGCTTGGAACCGGATAACTATGGCTACACCTTC. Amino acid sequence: CASSLEPDNYGYTF.